This note documents a single TCR beta chain sequence. RNA, at roughly 0.5 to 1 ug, was reverse transcribed with random hexamers. One entry per CDR3 protein results from TCRdb running MiXCR on the immunoSEQ multiplex PCR reads. The table lists about 130,000 distinct CDR3 sequences, about 94% of them singletons. TCR beta sequences were obtained from blood CD8+ and CD4+ T cells. This specimen comes from a study of CD8 T cells in Susac syndrome. This CDR3 contains 15 residues. Germline V lookup: CDR1 SGDLS, CDR2 YYNGEE. After removal of 0 bases from V and 7 bases from J, the junction contained 6 bases not matched to a gene.

The material sequenced was CD4+ T cells from PBMCs. This chain joins TRBV9 and TRBJ2-2; 7 nucleotides agree with TRBD1. The clonotype was recovered from a human donor with multiple sclerosis. Here the CDR3 DNA reads TGTGCCAGCAGCGTAGTCGGGGACAGTCACGGGGAGCTGTTTTTT. Amino acids: CASSVVGDSHGELFF. Variable domain in full (rest from reference TRBV9 and TRBJ2-2): DSGVTQTPKHLITATGQRVTLRCSPRSGDLSVYWYQQSLDQGLQFLIQYYNGEERAKGNILERFSAQQFPDLHSELNLSSLELGDSALYFCASSVVGDSHGELFFGEGSRLTVL.